The 20 T cell receptor beta chains listed next were all sequenced from one sample in a study of blood T cell repertoires in COVID-19. Sequencing was performed with immunoSEQ multiplex PCR; in TCRdb, only in-frame clones are kept and a portion is missing. The sample carries 200,000 or so clones, around 83% recorded once. The sequencing input was PBMCs or T cells enriched from blood (not recorded which). The receptors here all came from a woman aged 40 to 49 with acute COVID-19.

V and J are TRBV27 and TRBJ1-3; TRBD1 matches 7 bases. With 0 bases clipped from V and 4 bases from J, the junction kept 3 bases outside the gene matches. The CDR3 has 15 amino acids. Per the germline V gene, CDR1 is MNHEY and CDR2 is SMNVEV (reference sequence). CDR3 in amino acids: CASSLSGRGGNTIYF. As DNA, the CDR3 is TGTGCCAGCAGTTTATCAGGCAGGGGGGGAAACACCATATATTTT.

The chain employs TRBV5-6 and TRBJ2-4; 11 positions match TRBD2. Germline CDR1 is SGHDT and CDR2 is YYEEEE. The V gene end was trimmed by 10 bases and the J gene end by 2 bases; junction bases not matched to a gene: 17. This CDR3 contains 18 residues. CDR3 residues: CARRWGGLAAGTKNIQYF. As DNA, the CDR3 is TGTGCCCGCCGCTGGGGGGGACTAGCGGCGGGGACCAAAAACATTCAGTACTTC.

This sequence joins TRBV5-6 and TRBJ1-2, with 7 bases lining up with TRBD1. The CDR3 runs to 14 residues. The germline V gene has CDR1 SGHDT and CDR2 YYEEEE. Trimming took 4 bases from V and 2 from J; bases not matched to a gene: 5. The CDR3 loop is CASSMGQKNYGYTF. The DNA of the CDR3 is TGTGCCAGCAGCATGGGACAGAAGAACTATGGCTACACCTTC.

The DNA for the CDR3 is TGTGCCATCAGTGTAGCCTCGGGAGGGAACACTGAAGCTTTCTTT. It yields the protein CAISVASGGNTEAFF. This sequence joins TRBV10-3 and TRBJ1-1; D gene uncertain. The V end lost 4 bases, the J end lost 1 base, and 13 bases lay between the germline ends. The CDR3 loop spans 15 amino acids. CDR1 and CDR2 (germline): ENHRY, SYGVKD.

The chain couples TRBV7-9 to TRBJ2-3, with 8 bases lining up with TRBD2. J was trimmed by 4 bases and V by 4 bases; bases with no gene match: 4. The germline V gene encodes CDR1 SEHNR and CDR2 FQNEAQ (reference sequence). This CDR3 is built from 14 residues. The CDR3 is CASSSAGVADTQYF. The CDR3 DNA reads as TGTGCCAGCAGCTCAGCGGGAGTTGCAGATACGCAGTATTTT.

The rearrangement uses TRBV7-2 and TRBJ1-2; tentative D call: TRBD1 (6 bases). This CDR3 has 13 residues. CDR1 is SGHTA and CDR2 is FQGNSA in the germline V gene. V was cut by 5 bases and J by 4 bases, with 11 bases left in between. CDR3 nucleotide sequence: TGTGCCAGCAGCCCCACGACAGGCTATGGCTACACCTTC. It specifies CASSPTTGYGYTF.

Written as DNA, the CDR3 is TGTGCCAGCAGCCACGTAAGCAAGGGGGAGCTGTTTTTT. Protein sequence: CASSHVSKGELFF. The chain recombines TRBV13 with TRBJ2-2; D remains ambiguous. The germline V gene has CDR1 PRHDT and CDR2 FYEKMQ (reference sequence). Deletions cut 5 bases from V and 8 bases from J, with 12 bases between. This CDR3 spans 13 amino acids.

V usage is TRBV12-3 or TRBV12-4 and J usage is TRBJ2-5; tentative D call: TRBD2 (5 bases). The CDR3 sequence is 13 residues long. V lost 2 bases and J 2 bases, leaving 6 bases between the germline ends. As DNA, the CDR3 is TGTGCCAGCAGTTTAAGGGAGCAAGAGACCCAGTACTTC. Translating it yields CASSLREQETQYF.

Here the CDR3 DNA reads TGCAGCGTTTCGGCTAGCGGGGGCTACGAGCAGTACTTC. Amino acids: CSVSASGGYEQYF. The chain combines TRBV29-1 with TRBJ2-7, with TRBD2 matching over 10 bases. J was trimmed by 3 bases and V by 5 bases; bases with no gene match: 4. This CDR3 has 13 amino acids. The germline gives CDR1 SQVTM, CDR2 ANQGSEA.

The V gene is TRBV28, the J gene TRBJ2-7, with 10 positions matching TRBD1. Trimming removed 6 bases from V and 6 bases from J; junction bases left unmatched: 11. The CDR3 loop spans 15 amino acids. CDR1 MDHEN and CDR2 SYDVKM come from the germline V gene. CDR3 amino acids: CASRVAGTGDGEQYF. CDR3 sequence (DNA): TGTGCCAGCAGAGTAGCCGGGACAGGGGACGGCGAGCAGTACTTC.

The V gene is TRBV5-6, the J gene TRBJ2-7; D perhaps matches TRBD1 (6 bases). The V gene's germline CDR1 is SGHDT and CDR2 YYEEEE. This CDR3 comprises 12 residues. Trimming left V 6 bases short and J 6 bases short, with 13 bases between. The CDR3 protein is CASNTGWGEQYF. For the CDR3, the DNA is TGTGCCAGCAATACAGGGTGGGGCGAGCAGTACTTC. Using reference TRBV5-6 and TRBJ2-7 for the parts outside the CDR3, the full variable domain is DAGVTQSPTHLIKTRGQQVTLRCSPKSGHDTVSWYQQALGQGPQFIFQYYEEEERQRGNFPDRFSGHQFPNYSSELNVNALLLGDSALYLCASNTGWGEQYFGPGTRLTVT.

The CDR3 spells CASSEGRGTSPETQYF. CDR3 nucleotide sequence: TGCGCCAGCAGTGAGGGTCGCGGGACTAGTCCAGAGACCCAGTACTTC. The genes are TRBV10-1 and TRBJ2-5; TRBD2 agrees at 8 bases. With V trimmed by 2 bases and J by 4 bases, 9 bases remained unmatched. Germline CDR1 reads WNHNN; CDR2 reads SYGVQD (reference sequence). This CDR3 region has 16 residues.

V gene TRBV18 combines with J gene TRBJ2-5, with TRBD2 as a possible D gene (6 bases). The V and J ends lost 1 base and 1 base respectively, with 7 bases between them. Germline V gene data show CDR1 as KGHSH and CDR2 as LQKENI. The CDR3 is 14 residues long. The CDR3 region is CASSPRDFQETQYF. The CDR3 nucleotides are TGTGCCAGCTCACCACGGGACTTCCAAGAGACCCAGTACTTC.

This clone was seen a handful of times. The chain links TRBV10-3 to TRBJ2-2, with D perhaps TRBD2 (6 bases). The germline CDR1 and CDR2 sequences are ENHRY and SYGVKD. With 4 bases removed from V and 4 bases from J, the gap between germline ends came to 10 bases. This CDR3 contains 14 residues. The CDR3 DNA reads as TGTGCCATCAGTGGAGGAGGGCCCACCGGGGAGCTGTTTTTT. Amino acids: CAISGGGPTGELFF.

The chain employs TRBV2 and TRBJ2-7, with D perhaps TRBD2 (5 bases). Trimming removed 5 bases from V and 0 bases from J, with 11 bases in between. The length of the CDR3 is 14 residues. CDR1 is SNHLY, CDR2 FYNNEI, per germline. The CDR3 loop is CASSYPGDSYEQYF. The DNA for the CDR3 is TGTGCCAGCAGTTACCCCGGGGACTCCTACGAGCAGTACTTC.

V usage is TRBV2 and J usage is TRBJ1-3; possible D gene TRBD1, 6 bases. The CDR3 covers 14 residues. V dropped 5 bases and J dropped 3 bases, with 11 bases sitting between them. The germline V gene encodes CDR1 SNHLY and CDR2 FYNNEI. CDR3 DNA: TGTGCCAGCAGTAACAGGGTATTTGGAAACACCATATATTTT. Its translation: CASSNRVFGNTIYF.

The CDR3 reads CASSTSGTGTGGYTF. The CDR3 DNA sequence: TGTGCCAGCAGTACTTCTGGGACAGGGACTGGTGGCTACACCTTC. The chain has TRBV6-5 and TRBJ1-2, with TRBD1 identical over 9 bases. Unmatched junction bases numbered 11, after V lost 5 bases and J lost 7 bases. The CDR3 totals 15 residues. Germline CDR1 is MNHEY and CDR2 is SVGAGI.

J is TRBJ1-2 and V is TRBV7-2; D is uncertain. This CDR3 comprises 14 residues. Trimming shortened V by 5 bases and J by 8 bases, and 18 bases separated the two germline ends. Germline CDR1 SGHTA, CDR2 FQGNSA. The CDR3 protein is CASSPATPTRGYTF. The CDR3 nucleotides read TGTGCCAGCAGCCCCGCCACCCCCACGAGGGGCTACACCTTC.

The CDR3, as DNA: TGCGCCAGCAGCCAACCGGGACTAGCGGGGGGAGGCACAGATACGCAGTATTTT. Residues: CASSQPGLAGGGTDTQYF. J is TRBJ2-3 and V is TRBV4-1, with 15 positions matching TRBD2. CDR1 and CDR2 from the germline V gene are MGHRA and YSYEKL. The CDR3 totals 18 residues. J lost 1 base, V lost 2 bases, and 4 bases had no gene match.

V usage is TRBV6-2 or TRBV6-3 and J usage is TRBJ1-6; TRBD1 might be the D (6 bases). Germline CDR1 reads MNHEY; CDR2 reads SVGEGT. The CDR3 consists of 18 residues. Trimming removed 2 bases at V and 4 bases at J, with 18 bases between. The chain's CDR3 is CASSYGPGERIYNSPLHF. The CDR3 coding sequence is TGTGCCAGCAGTTACGGTCCAGGGGAGAGGATATATAATTCACCCCTCCACTTT.